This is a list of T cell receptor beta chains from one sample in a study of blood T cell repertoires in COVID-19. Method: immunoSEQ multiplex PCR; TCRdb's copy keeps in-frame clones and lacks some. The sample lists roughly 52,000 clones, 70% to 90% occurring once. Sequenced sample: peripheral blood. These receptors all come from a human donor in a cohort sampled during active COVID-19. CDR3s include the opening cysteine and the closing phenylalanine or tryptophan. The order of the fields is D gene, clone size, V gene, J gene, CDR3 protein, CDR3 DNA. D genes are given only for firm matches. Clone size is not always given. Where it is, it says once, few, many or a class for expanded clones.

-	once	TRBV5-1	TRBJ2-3	CASSLRTTPLGTDTQYF	TGCGCCAGCAGCTTGAGGACTACCCCGCTTGGCACAGATACGCAGTATTTT
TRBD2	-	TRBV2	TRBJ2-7	CASRSLAGASYEQYF	TGTGCCAGCAGGTCTCTAGCGGGAGCGTCCTACGAGCAGTACTTC
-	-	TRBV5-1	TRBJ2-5	CASSHRDTQETQYF	TGCGCCAGCAGCCACCGGGACACCCAAGAGACCCAGTACTTC
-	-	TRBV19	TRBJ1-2	CASSTRRANYGYTF	TGTGCCAGTAGTACAAGGCGGGCTAACTATGGCTACACCTTC
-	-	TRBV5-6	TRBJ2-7	CASSFPGEAAYEQYF	TGTGCCAGCAGCTTCCCGGGGGAGGCGGCCTACGAGCAGTACTTC
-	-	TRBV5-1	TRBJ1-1	CASSFAVNTEAFF	TGCGCCAGCAGCTTCGCAGTGAACACTGAAGCTTTCTTT
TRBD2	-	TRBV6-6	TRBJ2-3	CASSTRGNRDTQYF	TGTGCCAGCAGCACGCGGGGGAATAGAGATACGCAGTATTTT
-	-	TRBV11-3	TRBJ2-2	CASSLDRGVGELFF	TGTGCCAGCAGCTTAGATCGGGGTGTCGGGGAGCTGTTTTTT
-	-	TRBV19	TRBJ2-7	CASAGSGKASYEQYF	TGTGCCAGTGCGGGGTCGGGAAAAGCCTCCTACGAGCAGTACTTC
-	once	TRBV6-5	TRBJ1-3	CASSYSGASSGNTIYF	TGTGCCAGCAGTTACTCTGGGGCGAGCTCTGGAAACACCATATATTTT
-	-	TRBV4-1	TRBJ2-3	CASSQGRQGDGLTDTQYF	TGCGCCAGCAGCCAAGGAAGGCAGGGTGACGGGCTCACAGATACGCAGTATTTT
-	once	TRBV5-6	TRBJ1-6	CASSFISYNSPLHF	TGTGCCAGCAGCTTTATCTCCTATAATTCACCCCTCCACTTT
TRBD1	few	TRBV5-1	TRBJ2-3	CASSERQGRADTQYF	TGCGCCAGCAGCGAACGACAGGGGCGTGCAGATACGCAGTATTTT
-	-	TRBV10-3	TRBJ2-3	CAISRQEITDTQYF	TGTGCCATCAGCAGACAGGAGATCACAGATACGCAGTATTTT
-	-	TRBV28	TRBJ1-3	CASSLDIGVSGNTIYF	TGTGCCAGCAGTCTCGACATAGGGGTTTCTGGAAACACCATATATTTT
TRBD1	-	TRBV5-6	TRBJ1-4	CASSLMSRGPTNEKLFF	TGTGCCAGCAGCTTGATGAGCAGGGGGCCAACTAATGAAAAACTGTTTTTT
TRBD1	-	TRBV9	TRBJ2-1	CASSARGQSSYNEQFF	TGTGCCAGCAGCGCGAGGGGGCAAAGCTCCTACAATGAGCAGTTCTTC
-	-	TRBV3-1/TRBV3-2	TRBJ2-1	CASSQADLIGWTQFF	TGTGCCAGCAGCCAAGCGGACTTGATCGGGTGGACTCAGTTCTTC
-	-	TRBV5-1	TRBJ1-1	CASSRDTEAFF	TGCGCCAGCAGCAGAGACACTGAAGCTTTCTTT
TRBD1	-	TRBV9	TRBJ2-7	CASRDYTGGVYEQYF	TGTGCCAGCAGAGACTACACAGGGGGCGTTTACGAGCAGTACTTC
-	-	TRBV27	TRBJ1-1	CASSLSNGATNTEAFF	TGTGCCAGCAGTTTATCGAATGGGGCTACGAACACTGAAGCTTTCTTT
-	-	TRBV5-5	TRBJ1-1	CASSFLPTGEAFF	TGTGCCAGCAGCTTCTTACCCACAGGGGAAGCTTTCTTT
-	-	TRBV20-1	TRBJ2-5	CSVGRLETQYF	TGCAGTGTTGGGAGATTGGAGACCCAGTACTTC
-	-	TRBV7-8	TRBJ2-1	CASSLGLRVYEQFF	TGTGCCAGCAGCTTGGGACTCCGAGTCTATGAGCAGTTCTTC
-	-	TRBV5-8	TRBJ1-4	CASSSRVEKLFF	TGTGCCAGCAGCTCCAGGGTTGAAAAACTGTTTTTT
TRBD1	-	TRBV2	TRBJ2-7	CASSLGQGYEQYF	TGTGCCAGCAGCCTCGGACAGGGCTACGAGCAGTACTTC
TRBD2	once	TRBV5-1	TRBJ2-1	CASSFSGTSGTHYNEQFF	TGCGCCAGCAGCTTTTCCGGGACTAGCGGGACCCACTACAATGAGCAGTTCTTC
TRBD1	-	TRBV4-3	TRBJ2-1	CASSQDDRVYNEQFF	TGCGCCAGCAGCCAGGATGACAGGGTCTACAATGAGCAGTTCTTC
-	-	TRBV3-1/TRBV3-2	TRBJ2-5	CASSLRRAGVVGGGGETQYF	TGTGCCAGCAGCCTCCGGCGCGCGGGAGTTGTGGGGGGGGGCGGAGAGACCCAGTACTTC
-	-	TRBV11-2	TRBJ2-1	CASSLGTPSYNEQFF	TGTGCCAGCAGCCTCGGGACTCCATCCTACAATGAGCAGTTCTTC
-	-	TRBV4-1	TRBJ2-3	CASSQAERDTQYF	TGCGCCAGCAGCCAAGCCGAGAGGGATACGCAGTATTTT
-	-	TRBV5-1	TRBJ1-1	CASSLARGGNTEAFF	TGCGCCAGCAGCTTGGCCCGTGGGGGCAACACTGAAGCTTTCTTT
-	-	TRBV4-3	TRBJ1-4	CASSQDETSQKLFF	TGCGCCAGCAGCCAAGATGAGACAAGCCAAAAACTGTTTTTT
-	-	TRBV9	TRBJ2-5	CASSVGHSEETQYF	TGTGCCAGCAGCGTAGGCCACAGTGAGGAGACCCAGTACTTC
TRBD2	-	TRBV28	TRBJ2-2	CASSDSGLALTGELFF	TGTGCCAGCAGCGATTCGGGACTAGCCCTCACCGGGGAGCTGTTTTTT
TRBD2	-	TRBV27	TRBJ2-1	CASSRGLAGGPLSRAYNEQFF	TGTGCCAGCAGCCGGGGACTAGCGGGAGGCCCCCTCTCTCGTGCCTACAATGAGCAGTTCTTC
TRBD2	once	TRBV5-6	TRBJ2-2	CASSLRGAGGPPGELFF	TGTGCCAGCAGCTTAAGAGGGGCGGGAGGGCCACCCGGGGAGCTGTTTTTT
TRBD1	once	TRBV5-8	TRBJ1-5	CASSFPGTGNQPQHF	TGTGCCAGCAGCTTTCCCGGGACAGGCAATCAGCCCCAGCATTTT
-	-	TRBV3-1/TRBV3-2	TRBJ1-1	CASSHLDSEAFF	TGTGCCAGCAGCCACCTGGACAGTGAAGCTTTCTTT
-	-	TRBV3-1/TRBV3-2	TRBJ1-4	CASSQRTATNEKLFF	TGTGCCAGCAGCCAACGGACAGCAACTAATGAAAAACTGTTTTTT
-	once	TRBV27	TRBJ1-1	CASSLGGNTEAFF	TGTGCCAGCAGTTTGGGAGGGAACACTGAAGCTTTCTTT
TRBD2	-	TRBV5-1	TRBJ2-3	CASSLEILAGIPDTQYF	TGCGCCAGCAGCCTTGAAATACTAGCGGGAATACCAGATACGCAGTATTTT
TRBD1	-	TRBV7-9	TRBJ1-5	CASSPGQGLNQPQHF	TGTGCCAGCAGCCCCGGACAGGGGTTAAATCAGCCCCAGCATTTT
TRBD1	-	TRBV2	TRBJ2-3	CASSGDRPAVTDTQYF	TGTGCCAGCAGTGGGGACAGGCCGGCGGTAACAGATACGCAGTATTTT
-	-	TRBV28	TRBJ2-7	CASSLSSQGHQYF	TGTGCCAGCAGTTTATCTTCGCAGGGCCACCAGTACTTC
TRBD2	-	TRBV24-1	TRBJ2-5	CATSGPGTSGGETQYF	TGTGCCACCAGTGGACCGGGGACTAGCGGGGGAGAGACCCAGTACTTC
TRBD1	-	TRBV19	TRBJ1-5	CASSSFDRGGGQPQHF	TGTGCCAGTAGTAGCTTCGACAGGGGGGGAGGTCAGCCCCAGCATTTT
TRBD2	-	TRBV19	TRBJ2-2	CASSIVRLAGNTGELFF	TGTGCCAGTAGTATAGTACGACTAGCGGGGAACACCGGGGAGCTGTTTTTT
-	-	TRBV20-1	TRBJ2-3	CSATPLDTQYF	TGCAGTGCAACCCCACTAGATACGCAGTATTTT
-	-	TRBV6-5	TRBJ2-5	CATDHSGLYQETQYF	TGTGCCACCGACCACAGCGGATTATACCAAGAGACCCAGTACTTC
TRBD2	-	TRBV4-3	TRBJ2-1	CASSQDSRLATRGEQFF	TGCGCCAGCAGCCAAGATTCGAGACTAGCGACCAGGGGTGAGCAGTTCTTC
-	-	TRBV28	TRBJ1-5	CVTGNQPQHF	TGTGTCACGGGCAATCAGCCCCAGCATTTT
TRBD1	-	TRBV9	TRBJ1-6	CASSKNTGGNSPLHF	TGTGCCAGCAGCAAAAACACAGGGGGCAATTCACCCCTCCACTTT
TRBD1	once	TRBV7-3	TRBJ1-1	CASSSTGGAGTEAFF	TGTGCCAGCAGCTCGACAGGGGGCGCAGGCACTGAAGCTTTCTTT
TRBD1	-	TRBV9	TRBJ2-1	CASSKPRTGEHEQFF	TGTGCCAGCAGCAAGCCCAGGACAGGGGAACATGAGCAGTTCTTC
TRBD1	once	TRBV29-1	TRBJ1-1	CSARRQGDTEAFF	TGCAGCGCCCGACGGCAGGGGGACACTGAAGCTTTCTTT